This TCR beta chain was observed in a study of cytomegalovirus exposure and HLA in healthy donors. About the study: A preliminary data release comprised around 90 million unique TCRs obtained from HLA-typed donors. The study placed about 81% of its approximately 380 genotyped donors in the Caucasian-associated ancestry cluster.

Study results and caveats: By a later analysis, the bulk of CMV-associated TCR beta chains appeared HLA-restricted. Most TCR beta V segments were productive about 87% or about 30% of the time in an earlier analysis.

Notes on this clone: What it binds is not known.

A multiplex PCR was run with 60 Vbeta primers and 13 Jbeta primers. Method: immunoSEQ multiplex PCR; TCRdb's copy keeps in-frame clones and lacks some. The sample contains approximately 100,000 clones, about 79% of which appear only once. The CDR3 is 15 residues long. Trimming cost V 0 bases and J 5 bases, with 12 bases left between them. The germline V gene encodes CDR1 SGHVS and CDR2 FQNEAQ. The rearrangement links TRBV7-8 to TRBJ2-3; tentatively, D is TRBD2 (7 bases). The sequenced sample was PBMCs. This receptor was identified in a female donor in good health and CMV-seropositive. The CDR3 DNA reads TGTGCCAGCAGCTTAGCGGGGGGGCGGGGAGATACGCAGTATTTT. Translated, it gives CASSLAGGRGDTQYF.